The 17 T cell receptor beta chains presented below share a single source sample, sequenced in a study of CD8 T cells in ankylosing spondylitis. TCRdb recomputed calls from the 5' RACE reads with MiXCR, one row per CDR3 protein. The repertoire holds a few hundred thousand distinct CDR3 sequences, with around a tenth as singletons. Sequencing was performed on blood, either unsorted or a sorted T cell fraction (not recorded which). All receptors come from a male donor with ankylosing spondylitis or in good health (not recorded which).

The chain joins TRBV24-1 to TRBJ2-3; 10 nucleotides agree with TRBD1. V trimming: 6 bases; J trimming: 4 bases; junction bases outside the gene matches: 6. Germline CDR1 is KGHDR and CDR2 is SFDVKD. The CDR3 extends over 15 amino acids. This CDR3 is CATSLGTGAADTQYF. CDR3 in DNA: TGTGCCACCAGTTTGGGGACAGGGGCCGCAGATACGCAGTATTTT.

The V call is TRBV5-6, the J call TRBJ2-4; either TRBD1 or TRBD2 may fit D (5 bases each). Germline assignment: CDR1 SGHDT and CDR2 YYEEEE. The V end was cut by 4 bases, the J end by 9 bases, with 17 bases between. The CDR3 extends over 14 amino acids. The CDR3 reads CASSTPGTQGIQYF. In nucleotides, the CDR3 is TGTGCCAGCAGCACGCCCGGGACCCAAGGCATTCAGTACTTC.

This clonotype was seen many times. The chain has TRBV12-3 or TRBV12-4 and TRBJ2-2; TRBD1 is a possible D gene (6 bases). The CDR3 is made up of 15 amino acids. With 6 bases removed from V and 7 bases from J, the gap between germline ends came to 18 bases. In nucleotides, the CDR3 is TGTGCCAGCAGCCCTTTAAACAGGGAAATCGGGGAGCTGTTTTTT. Its translation: CASSPLNREIGELFF.

This clonotype was picked up many times. The V and J genes are TRBV20-1 and TRBJ2-1; 8 bases line up with TRBD1. Looked up from germline, CDR1 is DFQATT and CDR2 is SNEGSKA (reference sequence). The CDR3 spans 15 residues. V was pared by 0 bases and J by 7 bases, with 8 bases of the junction left unmatched. The CDR3, as DNA: TGCAGTGCTAGAGATCTTCGGCAGGGGGCAAATGAGCAGTTCTTC. It codes for CSARDLRQGANEQFF.

This clonotype occurred many times. This rearrangement joins TRBV6-1 to TRBJ1-3; TRBD1 matches 8 bases. The CDR3 has 16 amino acids. V lost 6 bases, J lost 2 bases, and 9 bases stayed unmatched. Per the germline V gene, CDR1 is MNHNS and CDR2 is SASEGT. The CDR3 loop is CASRTLRQGTGNTIYF. The CDR3 DNA sequence: TGTGCCAGCAGGACTCTACGACAGGGGACTGGAAACACCATATATTTT.

This clonotype was observed many times. The V call is TRBV14, the J call TRBJ2-7, with TRBD1 matching 9 bases. CDR1 is SGHDN, CDR2 FVKESK, per germline. The CDR3 contains 15 residues. The V segment lost 4 bases and the J segment 2 bases; nucleotides outside the gene matches: 6. Here the CDR3 reads CASSPLGQGTYEQYF. The CDR3 region has the DNA TGTGCCAGCAGCCCTCTAGGACAGGGGACCTACGAGCAGTACTTC.

In its sample, this clonotype was seen many times. The chain couples TRBV20-1 to TRBJ2-1; D perhaps matches TRBD1 (6 bases). The CDR3 runs 15 residues. The V gene's germline CDR1 is DFQATT and CDR2 SNEGSKA (reference sequence). V lost 4 bases to trimming and J lost 3 bases, with 16 bases between them. CDR3 DNA sequence: TGCAGTGCTACCATTACAGGGTGGTACTACAATGAGCAGTTCTTC. Translation gives CSATITGWYYNEQFF.

This clonotype was counted ten times or more. J is TRBJ2-1 and V is TRBV10-3; 13 nucleotides line up with TRBD2. V was clipped by 5 bases and J by 9 bases; unmatched bases: 7. The CDR3 covers 15 residues. The germline CDR1 and CDR2 sequences are ENHRY and SYGVKD. For the CDR3, the DNA is TGTGCCATCAGTACCGGGACTAGCGGGAAGGTTGAGCAGTTCTTC. Translating gives CAISTGTSGKVEQFF.

This clonotype turned up a few times. CDR3 residues: CASSLSWTRQETQYF. The CDR3 DNA is TGTGCCAGCAGTTTATCTTGGACTCGCCAAGAGACCCAGTACTTC. This chain connects TRBV27 to TRBJ2-5; TRBD2 is a possible D gene (5 bases). Germline V CDR1 and CDR2: MNHEY, SMNVEV (reference sequence). CDR3 length equals 15 residues. V was pared by 0 bases and J by 1 base, with 9 bases between.

This sequence joins TRBV7-9 and TRBJ1-5; D might be TRBD1 (5 bases). The CDR3 extends over 13 amino acids. Trimming removed 5 bases at V and 4 bases at J, with 9 bases between. Germline CDR1 is SEHNR and CDR2 is FQNEAQ (reference sequence). The CDR3 region has the DNA TGTGCCAGCAGCGGGCGGGGGAATCAGCCCCAGCATTTT. This codes for CASSGRGNQPQHF. Complete variable domain (other parts from reference TRBV7-9 and TRBJ1-5): DTGVSQNPRHKITKRGQNVTFRCDPISEHNRLYWYRQTLGQGPEFLTYFQNEAQLEKSRLLSDRFSAERPKGSFSTLEIQRTEQGDSAMYLCASSGRGNQPQHFGDGTRLSIL.

This clonotype appeared a few times. J is TRBJ2-2 and V is TRBV5-5; possible D gene TRBD2, 5 bases. The CDR3 loop spans 14 amino acids. Per the germline V gene, CDR1 is SGHKS and CDR2 is YYEKEE (reference sequence). V lost 7 bases, J lost 4 bases, and 14 bases lay in between. CDR3 region: CASSGGPTTGELFF. The CDR3 DNA reads TGTGCCAGCTCAGGAGGTCCCACCACCGGGGAGCTGTTTTTT.

This clonotype was recorded many times. V usage is TRBV9 and J usage is TRBJ2-5; 8 nucleotides align to TRBD2. V lost 0 bases to trimming and J lost 5 bases; unmatched junction nucleotides: 6. Germline V CDR1 and CDR2: SGDLS, YYNGEE. The CDR3 loop spans 15 amino acids. CDR3 DNA: TGTGCCAGCAGCGTAGGAGCGGGAGCGGGGGAGACCCAGTACTTC. Translated: CASSVGAGAGETQYF.

In this sample, this clonotype turned up a few times. This rearrangement joins TRBV11-2 to TRBJ2-5, with 9 bases fitting TRBD1. This CDR3 comprises 18 residues. Germline V CDR1 and CDR2: SGHAT, FQNNGV. V lost 0 bases and J lost 5; bases outside the gene matches: 13. CDR3 sequence: CASSLDGLVGQGLETQYF. The CDR3 DNA is TGTGCCAGCAGCTTAGATGGCCTAGTAGGACAGGGGCTGGAGACCCAGTACTTC.

CDR3 amino acids: CSVPGEVSHNEQFF. CDR3 nucleotide sequence: TGCAGCGTCCCCGGGGAAGTCAGCCACAATGAGCAGTTCTTC. The chain employs TRBV29-1 and TRBJ2-1; TRBD2 might be the D (5 bases). The CDR3 is 14 amino acids. V lost 6 bases and J lost 5, with 17 bases in between. Germline V gene data show CDR1 as SQVTM and CDR2 as ANQGSEA.

The chain uses TRBV5-1 and TRBJ2-3, with D tentatively TRBD2 (6 bases). This CDR3 comprises 16 residues. Trimming pared 4 bases from V and 1 base from J, leaving 16 bases between. Germline CDR1 and CDR2: SGHRS and YFSETQ. The CDR3 DNA sequence: TGCGCCAGCAGCCCCAGTGGGCGGGGAGGCACAGATACGCAGTATTTT. Its protein is CASSPSGRGGTDTQYF.

This clonotype was observed at least ten times. V and J are TRBV12-3 or TRBV12-4 and TRBJ2-2, with D perhaps TRBD2 (5 bases). The CDR3 consists of 12 residues. The ends were cut back, 5 bases at V and 6 bases at J, with 7 bases in the middle. CDR3 nucleotides: TGTGCCAGCAGTGGGAGATCCGGGGAGCTGTTTTTT. It yields the protein CASSGRSGELFF.

The sample holds many counts of this clonotype. The gene calls are TRBV6-1 and TRBJ1-3; D is perhaps TRBD1 (5 bases). Germline V gives CDR1 MNHNS, CDR2 SASEGT. The CDR3 is 13 residues long. V was trimmed by 6 bases and J by 9 bases, leaving 15 bases between them. The CDR3 DNA sequence: TGTGCCAGCAGGACCGGGGCCCGGGGCACCATATATTTT. Translated, it gives CASRTGARGTIYF.